This T cell receptor (beta chain) comes out of a study of early T cells in non-severe SARS-CoV-2 infection. On the study more broadly: From unsorted whole blood, bulk RNA was sequenced, and the chains remained unpaired.

This clonotype has ten or more counts. CDR3 length: 13 residues. The germline V gene encodes CDR1 DFQATT and CDR2 SNEGSKA (reference sequence). The V and J ends lost 3 bases and 0 bases, in that order; junction bases with no gene match: 2. TCRdb independently ran MiXCR on the 5' RACE reads; one entry per CDR3 protein. The sample lists around 67,000 distinct CDR3 sequences; 11% were seen once. This sequence originates from an adult who was a healthcare worker with PCR-confirmed SARS-CoV-2 infection or an uninfected control (not recorded which). The chain employs TRBV20-1 and TRBJ2-7; the match to TRBD2 covers 7 bases. Material: whole blood. CDR3 in DNA: TGCAGTGCTAGTAGCGGGTACTCCTACGAGCAGTACTTC. The encoded protein is CSASSGYSYEQYF.